The 12 T cell receptor beta chains listed next were all sequenced from one sample in a study of shared clonotypes between healthy human individuals. Sequencing was performed with immunoSEQ multiplex PCR; in TCRdb, only in-frame clones are kept and a portion is missing. This sample has roughly 2,500,000 clones; approximately 93% occur once, and the top ten carry 0.36%. Sequencing was done on a sample of naive CD4+ T cells from PBMCs. Subset in this sample: CD45RA+ positively selected. These receptors all stem from a man younger than 30 in good health. Some clones in this sample may be carry-over from other donors' samples.

CDR3 sequence reads: CASSPGLRVGQRRYEQYF. The DNA for the CDR3 is TGTGCCAGCTCACCGGGTCTGCGAGTGGGACAGAGGAGGTACGAGCAGTACTTC. J is TRBJ2-7 and V is TRBV18, with TRBD1 matching 7 bases. The CDR3 runs to 18 residues. V shed 3 bases and J 4 bases; nucleotides not matched to a gene: 18. Germline V gene data show CDR1 as KGHSH and CDR2 as LQKENI.

The chain has TRBV2 and TRBJ2-5, with unresolved D. The DNA end lines up better with TRBJ2-7; the J call may be wrong. The CDR3 runs 14 residues. The germline gives CDR1 SNHLY, CDR2 FYNNEI. The CDR3 spells CASSEIPATYEQYF. The CDR3 DNA is TGTGCCAGCAGTGAAATACCGGCGACCTACGAGCAGTACTTC.

The V call is TRBV5-1, the J call TRBJ1-1; tentatively, D is TRBD1 (6 bases). The CDR3 has 15 amino acids. Trimming shortened V by 4 bases and J by 4 bases, and 17 bases separated the two germline ends. Germline values: CDR1 SGHRS, CDR2 YFSETQ. In nucleotides, the CDR3 is TGCGCCAGCAGCACCCTCCCAGGGGTCCCCACTGAAGCTTTCTTT. Translated: CASSTLPGVPTEAFF.

The V and J genes are TRBV6-5 and TRBJ2-2, with D tentatively TRBD1 (7 bases). The CDR3 runs to 14 residues. Trimming pared 6 bases from V and 6 bases from J, leaving 14 bases between. Germline V gene sequence: CDR1 MNHEY, CDR2 SVGAGI. CDR3 bases: TGTGCCAGCAGGGCGGGACAGTTTCCCGGGGAGCTGTTTTTT. It specifies CASRAGQFPGELFF.

CDR3 loop: CASSGGKAYNEQFF. CDR3 nucleotides: TGTGCCAGTAGCGGGGGGAAGGCCTACAATGAGCAGTTCTTC. The V call is TRBV19, the J call TRBJ2-1; 7 bases are shared with TRBD2. The germline CDR1 and CDR2 sequences are LNHDA and SQIVND (reference sequence). Trimming took 6 bases from V and 2 from J; bases not matched to a gene: 4. The CDR3 contains 14 residues. The variable domain in full, with the rest retrieved from reference TRBV19 and TRBJ2-1, is DGGITQSPKYLFRKEGQNVTLSCEQNLNHDAMYWYRQDPGQGLRLIYYSQIVNDFQKGDIAEGYSVSREKKESFPLTVTSAQKNPTAFYLCASSGGKAYNEQFFGPGTRLTVL.

The genes are TRBV6-1 and TRBJ1-2; 10 bases map to TRBD1. Germline CDR1 is MNHNS and CDR2 is SASEGT. CDR3 size: 14 residues. The junction had 6 bases not matched to a gene; V was cut back by 4 bases and J by 7 bases. As DNA, the CDR3 is TGTGCCAGCAGTGGACAGGGGGCGTCGTTTGGCTACACCTTC. Encoded protein: CASSGQGASFGYTF.

This clone was seen just once. The chain joins TRBV11-2 to TRBJ2-1; 7 bases line up with TRBD2. Per the germline V gene, CDR1 is SGHAT and CDR2 is FQNNGV. Losses at the gene ends were 5 bases for V and 7 bases for J; bases not matched to a gene: 20. The CDR3 has 18 amino acids. CDR3 sequence reads: CASSLAGVRPAVRNEQFF. Written as DNA, the CDR3 is TGTGCCAGCAGCCTGGCGGGGGTGAGACCCGCCGTGCGTAATGAGCAGTTCTTC.

The table lists this clone with a count of one. The V and J genes are TRBV5-6 and TRBJ2-7, with a weak D call TRBD2 (6 bases). The germline V gene encodes CDR1 SGHDT and CDR2 YYEEEE. This CDR3 contains 13 residues. V was cut by 6 bases and J by 6 bases, with 16 bases left in between. CDR3 protein: CASTLRDSSEQYF. CDR3 coding DNA: TGTGCCAGCACCCTTCGGGACTCCAGCGAGCAGTACTTC.

Concerning this clone itself: Other DNA sequences in the same sample also yield this CDR3. This chain uses TRBV18 with TRBJ1-1; 7 bases map to TRBD1. The CDR3 is made up of 14 amino acids. The germline gives CDR1 KGHSH, CDR2 LQKENI. Trimming removed 2 bases from V and 2 bases from J; junction bases left unmatched: 2. CDR3 coding DNA: TGTGCCAGCTCACCAGGAGGGGGCAACACTGAAGCTTTCTTT. This sequence encodes CASSPGGGNTEAFF.

The rearrangement links TRBV7-9 to TRBJ2-5; a weak D match, TRBD2 (6 bases). Trimming took off 5 bases at V and 2 bases at J, with 12 bases between the two ends. CDR1 and CDR2 (germline): SEHNR, FQNEAQ (reference sequence). The CDR3 loop spans 14 amino acids. In DNA form, the CDR3 reads TGTGCCAGCAGCCGAGCCGGGACTCAAGAGACCCAGTACTTC. Translating gives CASSRAGTQETQYF.

The V gene is TRBV28, the J gene TRBJ1-2; D remains ambiguous. From germline, CDR1 is MDHEN and CDR2 SYDVKM. V lost 0 bases, J lost 0 bases, and 2 bases lay in between. The CDR3 is made up of 13 amino acids. In DNA form, the CDR3 reads TGTGCCAGCAGTTTATGGACTAACTATGGCTACACCTTC. Its translation is CASSLWTNYGYTF.

The chain employs TRBV28 and TRBJ1-4, with TRBD1 as a possible D gene (5 bases). Trimming stripped 8 bases from V and 8 bases from J, with 15 bases between. From germline, CDR1 is MDHEN and CDR2 SYDVKM. The CDR3 sequence is 13 residues long. The CDR3 reads CASGIKGWEKLFF. The CDR3 DNA reads as TGTGCCAGCGGTATAAAGGGGTGGGAAAAACTGTTTTTT. The complete variable domain, with remaining parts taken from reference TRBV28 and TRBJ1-4, reads DVKVTQSSRYLVKRTGEKVFLECVQDMDHENMFWYRQDPGLGLRLIYFSYDVKMKEKGDIPEGYSVSREKKERFSLILESASTNQTSMYLCASGIKGWEKLFFGSGTQLSVL.